This T cell receptor (beta chain) was profiled in a study of cytomegalovirus exposure and HLA in healthy donors. A remark on this clone: Its antigen is not identified.

PCR involved 60 Vbeta and 13 Jbeta primers. TCRdb's table, derived via immunoSEQ multiplex PCR, lists solely in-frame clones and lacks some. The sample includes around 100,000 clones, about four fifths of them seen just once. The V end lost 2 bases, the J end lost 3 bases, and 2 bases lay between the germline ends. The CDR3 extends over 11 amino acids. Germline V lookup: CDR1 SGHAT, CDR2 FQNNGV. Whole-study results and caveats: In a later analysis, TCR beta V- and J-gene trimming was associated with a missense DCLRE1C variant.

The rearrangement joins TRBV11-2 to TRBJ2-7; unclear D gene. The clonotype was recovered from a man under 40 in good health and CMV-seronegative. The sequencing input was PBMCs. The CDR3 nucleotides read TGTGCCAGCAGCTTACTCTACGAGCAGTACTTC. Its translation: CASSLLYEQYF.